The next 17 T cell receptor beta chains were all read from a single sample in a study of cytomegalovirus exposure and HLA in healthy donors. The study ran its PCR with 60 Vbeta and 13 Jbeta primers. Sequencing was performed with immunoSEQ multiplex PCR; in TCRdb, only in-frame clones are kept and a portion is missing. The sample consists of hundreds of thousands of clones, over 80% of them appearing once. Material for sequencing was PBMCs. The receptors here all came from a boy aged 2 to 10 in good health and CMV-seronegative.

The V gene is TRBV1, the J gene TRBJ2-4; the table's D call of TRBD2 was not tested on the DNA. TRBV1 constitutes a pseudogene. This CDR3 contains 19 residues. DNA of the CDR3: TGCACCAGCAGCCCGCGGTTTAGCGGGGGGGCCCGGACCAAAAACATTCAGTACTTC. Protein: CTSSPRFSGGARTKNIQYF.

The sample holds a few counts of this clone. This chain joins TRBV2 and TRBJ2-7; TRBD1 matches at 7 bases. V was clipped by 7 bases and J by 9 bases; unmatched bases: 15. The CDR3 covers 14 residues. The germline V gene has CDR1 SNHLY and CDR2 FYNNEI. The CDR3, as DNA: TGTGCCAGCAACCAGGGGGTTATGTTCTCGGTGCAGTACTTC. The encoded protein is CASNQGVMFSVQYF.

The DNA for the CDR3 is TGTGCCAGCAGCGCCGGGAATGAGCAGTTCTTC. It yields the protein CASSAGNEQFF. The rearrangement links TRBV7-3 to TRBJ2-1; D remains ambiguous. V gave up 5 bases and J gave up 7 bases, with 6 bases separating them. Germline V gives CDR1 SGHTA, CDR2 FQGTGA. This CDR3 region has 11 residues. Combining the CDR3 with reference TRBV7-3 and TRBJ2-1 gives the whole variable domain GAGVSQTPSNKVTEKGKYVELRCDPISGHTALYWYRQSLGQGPEFLIYFQGTGAADDSGLPNDRFFAVRPEGSVSTLKIQRTERGDSAVYLCASSAGNEQFFGPGTRLTVL.

The chain couples TRBV30 to TRBJ1-5, with D unclear. Trimming removed 3 bases from V and 9 bases from J, with 15 bases in between. This CDR3 spans 13 amino acids. Germline V gene sequence: CDR1 GTSNPN, CDR2 SVGIG (reference sequence). Here the CDR3 reads CAWRARGAGPQHF. CDR3 coding DNA: TGTGCCTGGAGAGCCCGCGGCGCTGGGCCCCAGCATTTT.

The V and J genes are TRBV9 and TRBJ2-3, with TRBD2 matching 10 bases. In germline, CDR1 is SGDLS, CDR2 YYNGEE. The CDR3 extends over 16 amino acids. The V gene end was trimmed by 0 bases and the J gene end by 9 bases; junction bases not matched to a gene: 10. CDR3 sequence: CASSVERSGGAWTQYF. In DNA, the CDR3 is TGTGCCAGCAGCGTAGAGAGGAGCGGGGGGGCGTGGACGCAGTATTTT.

The chain couples TRBV5-8 to TRBJ1-2, with 8 bases matching TRBD1. The CDR3 spans 15 residues. V lost 4 bases and J lost 3; bases outside the gene matches: 8. CDR1 is SGHTS and CDR2 is YDEGEE in the germline V gene. CDR3 nucleotides: TGTGCCAGCAGCCAGAAGGGACAGGTCTACTATGGCTACACCTTC. Protein sequence: CASSQKGQVYYGYTF.

This chain connects TRBV27 to TRBJ1-1, with TRBD1 matching 10 bases. In germline, CDR1 is MNHEY, CDR2 SMNVEV (reference sequence). With 5 bases clipped from V and 8 bases from J, the junction kept 8 bases outside the gene matches. The CDR3 is made up of 14 amino acids. The CDR3, as DNA: TGTGCCAGCAGTACGGGACAGGGGTATTCGGAAGCTTTCTTT. This gives the protein CASSTGQGYSEAFF.

The CDR3 coding sequence is TGTGCCAGAAGCTTGGGACTAGCGGGAGGCTCCTACAATGAGCAGTTCTTC. Translating gives CARSLGLAGGSYNEQFF. This chain connects TRBV5-3 to TRBJ2-1, with 13 nucleotides matching TRBD2. TRBV5-3 is designated an ORF whose function remains uncertain. The CDR3 loop spans 17 amino acids. J gave up 0 bases and V 0 bases, and 0 bases lay outside the gene matches.

This clone was recorded once. V gene TRBV21-1 combines with J gene TRBJ1-5. TRBV21-1 is a listed pseudogene. This CDR3 is 14 amino acids long. The DNA for the CDR3 is TGTGCCAGCAGCAAAGGAGGTGGCCCCAAGCCCCAGCATTTT. Its translation: CASSKGGGPKPQHF.

This chain links TRBV7-9 with TRBJ2-3, with 8 bases identical to TRBD2. The CDR3 sequence is 15 residues long. V dropped 8 bases and J dropped 0; count of bases not matched to a gene: 7. Germline CDR1 is SEHNR and CDR2 is FQNEAQ (reference sequence). DNA of the CDR3: TGTGCCAGCCAGGGCGGGGGGACTAGCACAGATACGCAGTATTTT. Protein product: CASQGGGTSTDTQYF.

About this clone itself: Its ends do not fully match the called genes, so a read error is possible. The chain uses TRBV7-9 and TRBJ1-1; D gene ambiguous. The CDR3 is 15 residues long. Germline values: CDR1 SEHNR, CDR2 FQNEAQ (reference sequence). In DNA form, the CDR3 reads TGTGCCAGCGTAAGTGGAGATACGGTGAACACTGAAGCTTCCTTT. Amino acid sequence: CASVSGDTVNTEASF.

The chain carries TRBV6-6 and TRBJ1-2; D might be TRBD1 (6 bases). This CDR3 is 13 amino acids long. V was trimmed by 0 bases and J by 7 bases, leaving 9 bases between them. Germline loops: CDR1 MNHNY, CDR2 SVGAGI (reference sequence). As DNA, the CDR3 is TGTGCCAGCAGTTACTCGTCAGGGGCTGGCTACACCTTC. Residues: CASSYSSGAGYTF.

This chain links TRBV2 with TRBJ1-5; D uncertain. The V end lost 3 bases, the J end lost 6 bases, and 21 bases lay between the germline ends. CDR1 is SNHLY and CDR2 is FYNNEI in the germline V gene. The CDR3 contains 17 residues. The CDR3 loop reads CASSDGQAVIFSQPQHF. CDR3 sequence (DNA): TGTGCCAGCAGTGATGGCCAGGCAGTTATTTTCAGTCAGCCCCAGCATTTT.

This clone was counted once. The rearrangement joins TRBV19 to TRBJ2-1, with 9 nucleotides matching TRBD1. Losses at the gene ends were 5 bases for V and 6 bases for J; bases not matched to a gene: 8. Germline CDR1 reads LNHDA; CDR2 reads SQIVND (reference sequence). The CDR3 runs to 15 residues. Written as DNA, the CDR3 is TGTGCCAGTAGTTCCTGGGACAGGGAAGGCAATGAGCAGTTCTTC. It yields the protein CASSSWDREGNEQFF.

The gene calls are TRBV27 and TRBJ2-7, with 9 bases lining up with TRBD1. CDR3 length: 15 residues. The J segment lost 6 bases and the V segment lost 6 bases, leaving 12 bases of the junction unmatched. Germline V gene lookup returns CDR1 MNHEY and CDR2 SMNVEV (reference sequence). CDR3 sequence reads: CASRPPRDRVVEQYF. The CDR3 nucleotides read TGTGCCAGCAGACCGCCTCGGGACAGGGTTGTCGAGCAGTACTTC.

This chain joins TRBV27 and TRBJ2-1, with 12 bases lining up with TRBD2. Germline assignment: CDR1 MNHEY and CDR2 SMNVEV (reference sequence). The CDR3 consists of 17 residues. V lost 2 bases and J lost 4; bases outside the gene matches: 6. The CDR3 DNA reads as TGTGCCAGCAGTTTAAGGCTAGCGGGGGGGAAGTACAATGAGCAGTTCTTC. Protein sequence: CASSLRLAGGKYNEQFF.

J is TRBJ1-2 and V is TRBV7-9; perhaps TRBD1 as D (6 bases). Trimming took 4 bases from V and 7 from J, leaving 22 bases between them. The CDR3 runs 16 residues. Germline assignment: CDR1 SEHNR and CDR2 FQNEAQ (reference sequence). CDR3 protein: CASSSTTQGSDVGYTF. In DNA form, the CDR3 reads TGTGCCAGCAGCTCCACAACACAGGGTTCGGATGTTGGCTACACCTTC.